The clone carrying this T cell receptor beta chain was observed a handful of times. The data derive from a study of T cells of healthy individuals. TCRdb re-called the 5' RACE reads through MiXCR, storing one row per CDR3 protein. The sample contains just over 40,000 distinct CDR3 sequences, 3.5% to 5.5% of which appear only once. V gave up 5 bases and J gave up 0 bases, with 13 bases separating them. The CDR3 extends over 15 amino acids. CDR1 is SEHNR, CDR2 FQNEAQ, per germline (reference sequence). This clonotype was obtained from a human donor in good health. This chain joins TRBV7-9 and TRBJ1-2; tentatively, D is TRBD1 (6 bases). CDR3 sequence: CASSPWTATNYGYTF. CDR3 in DNA: TGTGCCAGCAGCCCTTGGACAGCTACTAACTATGGCTACACCTTC.